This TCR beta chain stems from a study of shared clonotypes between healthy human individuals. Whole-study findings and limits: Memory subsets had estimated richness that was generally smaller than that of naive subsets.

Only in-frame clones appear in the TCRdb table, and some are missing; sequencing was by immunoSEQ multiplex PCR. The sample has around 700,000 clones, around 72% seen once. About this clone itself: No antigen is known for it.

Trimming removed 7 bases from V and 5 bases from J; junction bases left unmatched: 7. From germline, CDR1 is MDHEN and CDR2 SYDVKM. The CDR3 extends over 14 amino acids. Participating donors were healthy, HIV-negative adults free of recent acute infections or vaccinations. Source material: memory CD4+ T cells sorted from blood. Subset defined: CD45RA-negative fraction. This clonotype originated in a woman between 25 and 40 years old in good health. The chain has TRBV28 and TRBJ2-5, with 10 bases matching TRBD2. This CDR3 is CASISGRAWETQYF. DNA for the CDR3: TGTGCCAGCATAAGCGGGAGGGCCTGGGAGACCCAGTACTTC.